This TCR beta chain emerged from a study of blood T cell repertoires in COVID-19. After removal of 1 base from V and 1 base from J, the junction contained 3 bases not matched to a gene. The CDR3 covers 17 residues. The germline gives CDR1 SGHNT, CDR2 YENEEA. The repertoire was sequenced with immunoSEQ multiplex PCR; TCRdb's copy has only in-frame clones and lacks some. The data contain around 300,000 clones, roughly 84% of them singletons. This sequence originates from a man aged 50-59 years with active or convalescent COVID-19. This rearrangement joins TRBV11-3 to TRBJ2-1, with 11 positions matching TRBD2. Sequencing was done on a sample of peripheral blood. Written as DNA, the CDR3 is TGTGCCAGCAGCTTAGGACTAGCGGGATGGTCCTACAATGAGCAGTTCTTC. It yields the protein CASSLGLAGWSYNEQFF.